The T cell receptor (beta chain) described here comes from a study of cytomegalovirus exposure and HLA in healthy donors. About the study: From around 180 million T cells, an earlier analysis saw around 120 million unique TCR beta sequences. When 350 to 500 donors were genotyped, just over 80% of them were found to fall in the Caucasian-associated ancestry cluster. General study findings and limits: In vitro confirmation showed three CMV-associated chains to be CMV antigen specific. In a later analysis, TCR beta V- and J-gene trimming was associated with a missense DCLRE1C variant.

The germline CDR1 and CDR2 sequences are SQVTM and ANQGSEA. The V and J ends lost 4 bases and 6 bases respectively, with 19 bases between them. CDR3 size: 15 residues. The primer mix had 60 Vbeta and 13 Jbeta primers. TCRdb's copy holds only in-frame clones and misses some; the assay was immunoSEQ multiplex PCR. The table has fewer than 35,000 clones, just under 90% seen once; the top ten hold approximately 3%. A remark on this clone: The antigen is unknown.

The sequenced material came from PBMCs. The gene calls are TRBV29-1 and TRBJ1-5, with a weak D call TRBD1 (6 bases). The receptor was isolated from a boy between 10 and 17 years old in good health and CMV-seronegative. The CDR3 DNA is TGCAGCGTTGTTGTTGCGGGGGGCTGGGGTCAGCCCCAGCATTTT. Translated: CSVVVAGGWGQPQHF.